This TCR beta chain was sequenced in a study of Ad26.COV2.S vaccination and SARS-CoV-2 variants. The CDR3 is 14 residues long. Trimming took 0 bases from V and 5 from J, leaving 10 bases between them. Per germline, CDR1 MNHEY and CDR2 SMNVEV (reference sequence). This sample's treatment: roughly 18 received Ad26.COV2.S at low or high dose, single or two shots; 5 received placebo; per-sample allocation not given. It was on day 63 after the first vaccine or placebo injection that samples were taken. This table comes from immunoSEQ multiplex PCR, and its TCRdb copy is limited to in-frame clones, with some not included. The data show some 480,000 clones, around 85% seen once.

The TCR was taken from a person between 18 and 60 years old who received the Ad26.COV2.S COVID-19 vaccine or a placebo. The gene calls are TRBV27 and TRBJ1-2; possible D gene TRBD1, 6 bases. The specimen was peripheral blood, collected in a trial of Ad26.COV2.S vaccine versus placebo. CDR3 in amino acids: CASSLSGGGYGYTF. In nucleotides, the CDR3 is TGTGCCAGCAGTTTATCGGGGGGCGGGTATGGCTACACCTTC.